This T cell receptor (beta chain) comes out of a study of neurological immune-mediated disorders (dated by TCRdb to about 2019). As for the study more broadly: Peripheral blood TCR-beta repertoires from HTLV-I-associated myelopathy (HAM/TSP) patients, multiple sclerosis patients and healthy controls were compared by UMI-based sequencing. Alongside PBMC samples, the set of some 100 TCR-beta libraries contained longitudinal samples, technical triplicates, and paired CD4+ and CD8+ T-cell subsets that had been sorted. Longitudinal HAM/TSP donors and healthy donors each had 3 time-points at intervals of about 3-45 months. Of the 68 subjects in the cohort, around 14 were HAM/TSP patients, some 35 were multiple sclerosis patients, and approximately 20 were healthy controls. The study at large found these results: TCR clonal expansion was greatest in HAM/TSP patients and smallest in MS patients, who ranked below even healthy controls. Across subjects, expanded clones never shared an identical CDR3 amino acid sequence, which suggests that the TCR-beta repertoires in every group were private.

This clonotype has just a few counts. What this receptor recognizes is not known. The input lacks base qualities; no much larger clone sits a single base away. Interpreted using the paper, the time point label stands for: longitudinal time-point 2. For the unsorted PBMC libraries, 2 million PBMCs were stored in RNAlater at -80 degrees C until RNA extraction and were used to generate the libraries. Peripheral blood was subjected to Ficoll-Hypaque density gradient centrifugation to isolate PBMCs, which were then cryopreserved in liquid nitrogen. The CDR3 covers 14 residues, taking in both the cysteine and the phenylalanine. The read is trimmed to its CDR3 DNA, 42 bases read in frame from base 1. Compared with germline, V lacks 2 bases and J lacks 3 bases; bases without a gene match: 4. From a lookup of the germline V gene, CDR1 and CDR2 are SGHRS and YFSETQ. cDNA was synthesized by template-switch 5'RACE using a primer carrying a 10-nucleotide random unique molecular identifier by which each TCR transcript was tagged. Each sequencing run produced over 160 million TCR-beta sequences covering 15-18 subjects. Total RNA was extracted with the RNeasy kit. The KAPA Real-time Library Amplification kit was used to amplify TCR-beta VDJ regions with primers targeting the TCR constant region and the 5'RACE anchor. A first PCR added sample indexes and Illumina adaptors, and a second PCR then raised library yield. After Ampure bead purification, the TCR product of roughly 650 bp was size-selected on a 2% E-gel SizeSelection system. Before pooling, library quality was checked on a Bioanalyzer, concentration was measured with Qubit, and libraries were quantified with the Kapa Library Quantification kit. An Illumina HiSeq 2500 sequenced the libraries paired-end 2 x 150 bp. To increase sequence diversity, roughly 24-31% phiX was spiked into each library pool. From the authors' description of their analysis: The quality-filtered reads were processed with the UMI-based MiGEC pipeline, whose error correction step removed more than 75% of the raw TCR sequences. VDJ genes were aligned to IMGT germline references, and clonotypes were defined by unique CDR3 amino acid sequence plus V-J genes. VDJtools evaluated clonal expansion, Shannon diversity and CDR3 relatedness (CalcPairwiseDistances, ClusterSamples); CLCbio workbench built phylogenetic trees. A clone was classed as expanded if it had 8 or more unique UMIs, a cutoff based on coefficient-of-variation modelling across technical triplicates. Using fastp trimming at Q25 and MiXCR clonotype assembly, TCRdb reanalyzed the public sequencing data and kept in-frame beta chains. Rows with a matching CDR3 protein are joined into one entry that keeps the most common DNA and genes. TCRdb, not the authors, supplied the V and J calls. In all, the sample holds some 87,000 distinct CDR3 sequences, and under 15% of those were seen once. The ten top clones hold roughly 5% of the sample.

The chain couples TRBV5-1 to TRBJ2-5; 7 of the junction bases match TRBD1. The sequenced material came from PBMCs. This TCR came from a female donor with HTLV-1-associated myelopathy (HAM/TSP). The DNA reads TGCGCCAGCAGCTTAGGGGGCTTCGAAGAGACCCAGTACTTC. Translation gives CASSLGGFEETQYF.